This T cell receptor (beta chain) appears in the sequencing data of a study of identifying expanded T cells in peripheral blood. Study results and limitations: Clone count variance between roughly 2-week samples rose with total template count.

The length of the CDR3 is 15 residues. Germline CDR1 SGHTA, CDR2 FQGNSA. Trimming removed 3 bases from V and 9 bases from J, with 17 bases in between. Comment on this clone: Its cognate antigen is unknown.

Repertoires were generated with immunoSEQ multiplex PCR, while TCRdb's copy carries only in-frame clones and drops some. This table holds 85,000 to 90,000 clones, roughly 86% found once. The rearrangement links TRBV7-2 to TRBJ2-2; either TRBD1 or TRBD2 may fit D (5 bases each). The specimen sequenced was blood. This receptor was obtained from a person aged 18 to 75 in good health. CDR3 loop: CASSLGVTGSRELFF. The CDR3 DNA reads TGTGCCAGCAGCTTGGGGGTAACCGGATCGAGGGAGCTGTTTTTT.